The clone carrying this TCR beta chain was detected ten times or more. What it recognizes is unknown. The data derive from a study of T cell repertoires in cytomegalovirus infection. Overall study findings and caveats: The cumulative frequency of public TCR beta families distinguished individuals who carried CMV together with the relevant HLA. Dominant in the ex vivo response were TCR beta clonotypes restricted by HLA-C and specific for CMV.

Trimming took 5 bases from V and 9 from J, leaving 13 bases between them. Looked up from germline, CDR1 is SGHTA and CDR2 is FQGNSA. The length of the CDR3 is 12 residues. TCRdb reprocessed the reads with MiXCR, giving one entry per CDR3 protein. This table holds 150,000 to 190,000 distinct CDR3 sequences, 23% found once. This sequence was found in a human donor in good health (CMV status not recorded). Some clones in this sample may be carry-over from other donors' samples. The sequencing input was PBMCs. This chain connects TRBV7-2 to TRBJ1-1; TRBD1 is a possible D gene (6 bases). DNA of the CDR3: TGTGCCAGCAGCCCGAGAACAGGGAAAGCTTTCTTT. Its protein is CASSPRTGKAFF. Full variable domain (rest looked up from reference TRBV7-2 and TRBJ1-1): GAGVSQSPSNKVTEKGKDVELRCDPISGHTALYWYRQSLGQGLEFLIYFQGNSAPDKSGLPSDRFSAERTGGSVSTLTIQRTQQEDSAVYLCASSPRTGKAFFGQGTRLTVV.